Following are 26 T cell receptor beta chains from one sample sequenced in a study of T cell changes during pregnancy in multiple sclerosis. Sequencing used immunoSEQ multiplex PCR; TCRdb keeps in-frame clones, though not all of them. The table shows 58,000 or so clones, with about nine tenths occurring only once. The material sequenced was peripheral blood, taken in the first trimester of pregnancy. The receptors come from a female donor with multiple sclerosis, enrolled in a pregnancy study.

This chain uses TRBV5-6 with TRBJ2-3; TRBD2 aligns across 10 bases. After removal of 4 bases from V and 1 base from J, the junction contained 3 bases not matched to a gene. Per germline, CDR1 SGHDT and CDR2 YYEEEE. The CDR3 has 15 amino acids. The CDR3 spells CASSGGLAGTDTQYF. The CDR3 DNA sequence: TGTGCCAGCAGCGGTGGACTAGCGGGCACAGATACGCAGTATTTT.

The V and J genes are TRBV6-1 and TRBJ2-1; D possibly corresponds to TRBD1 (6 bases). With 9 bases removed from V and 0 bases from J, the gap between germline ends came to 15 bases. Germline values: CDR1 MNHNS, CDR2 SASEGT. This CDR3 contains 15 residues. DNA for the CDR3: TGTGCCAGTACTGTGGGGGCTAGCTCCTACAATGAGCAGTTCTTC. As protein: CASTVGASSYNEQFF.

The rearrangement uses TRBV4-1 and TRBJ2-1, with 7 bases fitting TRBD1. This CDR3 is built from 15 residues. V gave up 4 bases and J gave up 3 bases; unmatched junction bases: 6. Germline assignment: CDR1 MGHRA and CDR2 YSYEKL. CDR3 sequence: CASSPPGTVYNEQFF. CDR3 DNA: TGCGCCAGCAGCCCCCCTGGGACAGTCTACAATGAGCAGTTCTTC.

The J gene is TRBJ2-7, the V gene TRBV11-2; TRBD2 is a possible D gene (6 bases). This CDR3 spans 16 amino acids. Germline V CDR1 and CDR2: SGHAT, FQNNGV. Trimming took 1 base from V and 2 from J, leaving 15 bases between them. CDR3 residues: CASSLVGGTGTYEQYF. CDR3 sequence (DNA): TGTGCCAGCAGCTTAGTTGGCGGGACGGGAACCTACGAGCAGTACTTC.

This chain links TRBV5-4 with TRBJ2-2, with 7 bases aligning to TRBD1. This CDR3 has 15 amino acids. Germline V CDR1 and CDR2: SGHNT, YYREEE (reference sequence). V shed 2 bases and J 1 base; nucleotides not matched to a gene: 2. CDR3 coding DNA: TGTGCCAGCAGCTTCCGGGACAGGAACACCGGGGAGCTGTTTTTT. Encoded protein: CASSFRDRNTGELFF. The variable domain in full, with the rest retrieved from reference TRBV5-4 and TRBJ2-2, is ETGVTQSPTHLIKTRGQQVTLRCSSQSGHNTVSWYQQALGQGPQFIFQYYREEENGRGNFPPRFSGLQFPNYSSELNVNALELDDSALYLCASSFRDRNTGELFFGEGSRLTVL.

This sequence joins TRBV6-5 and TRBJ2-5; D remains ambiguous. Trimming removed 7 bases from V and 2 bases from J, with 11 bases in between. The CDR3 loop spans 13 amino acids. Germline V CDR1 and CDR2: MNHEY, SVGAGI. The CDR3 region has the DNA TGTGCCAGCAATCGCCCAGAACAAGAGACCCAGTACTTC. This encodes CASNRPEQETQYF.

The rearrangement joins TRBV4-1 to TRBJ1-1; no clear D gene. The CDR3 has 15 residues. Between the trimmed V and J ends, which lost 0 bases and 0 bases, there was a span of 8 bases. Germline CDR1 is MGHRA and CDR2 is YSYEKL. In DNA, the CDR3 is TGCGCCAGCAGCCAAGACGAGGATTTGAACACTGAAGCTTTCTTT. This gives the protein CASSQDEDLNTEAFF.

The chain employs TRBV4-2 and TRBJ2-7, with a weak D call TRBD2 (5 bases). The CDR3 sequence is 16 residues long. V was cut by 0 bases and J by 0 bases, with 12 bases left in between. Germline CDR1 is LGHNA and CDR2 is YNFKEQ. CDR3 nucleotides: TGTGCCAGCAGCCAAGATGAGGGAGACAACTCCTACGAGCAGTACTTC. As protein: CASSQDEGDNSYEQYF.

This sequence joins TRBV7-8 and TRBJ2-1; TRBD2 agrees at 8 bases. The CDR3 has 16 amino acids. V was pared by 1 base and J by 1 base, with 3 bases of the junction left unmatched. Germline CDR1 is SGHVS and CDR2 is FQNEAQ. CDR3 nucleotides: TGTGCCAGCAGCTTAGGCGCGGGAGGATCCTACAATGAGCAGTTCTTC. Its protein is CASSLGAGGSYNEQFF.

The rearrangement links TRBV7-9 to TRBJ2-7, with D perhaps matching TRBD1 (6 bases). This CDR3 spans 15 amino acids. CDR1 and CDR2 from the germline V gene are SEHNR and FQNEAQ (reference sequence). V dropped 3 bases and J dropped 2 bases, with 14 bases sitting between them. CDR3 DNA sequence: TGTGCCAGCAGCTTTAACAGGGTGGGACCCTACGAGCAGTACTTC. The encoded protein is CASSFNRVGPYEQYF.

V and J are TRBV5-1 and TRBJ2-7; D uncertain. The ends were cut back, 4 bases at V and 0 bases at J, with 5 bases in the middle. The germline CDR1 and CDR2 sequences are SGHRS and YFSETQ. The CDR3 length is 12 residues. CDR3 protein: CASSPNSYEQYF. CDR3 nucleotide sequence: TGCGCCAGCAGCCCAAACTCCTACGAGCAGTACTTC.

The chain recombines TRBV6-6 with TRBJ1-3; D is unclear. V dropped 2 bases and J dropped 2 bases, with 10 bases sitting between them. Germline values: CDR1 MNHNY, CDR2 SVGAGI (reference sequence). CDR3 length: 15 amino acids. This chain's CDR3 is CASSYRVQTGNTIYF. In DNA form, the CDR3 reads TGTGCCAGCAGTTACCGGGTGCAGACTGGAAACACCATATATTTT.

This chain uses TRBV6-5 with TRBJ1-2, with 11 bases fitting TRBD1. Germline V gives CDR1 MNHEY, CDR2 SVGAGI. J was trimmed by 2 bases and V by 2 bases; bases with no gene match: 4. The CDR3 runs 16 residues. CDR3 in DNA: TGTGCCAGCAGTTACACAAGGACAGGGGGCAACTATGGCTACACCTTC. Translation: CASSYTRTGGNYGYTF.

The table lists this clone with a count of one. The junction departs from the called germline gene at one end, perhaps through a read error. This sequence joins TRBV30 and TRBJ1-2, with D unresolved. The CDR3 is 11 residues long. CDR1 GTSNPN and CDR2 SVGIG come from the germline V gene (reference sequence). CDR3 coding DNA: TGTGCCTGGAGTGTACCGGGGTCTACCCACTTC. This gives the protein CAWSVPGSTHF. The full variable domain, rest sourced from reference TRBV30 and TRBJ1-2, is SQTIHQWPATLVQPVGSPLSLECTVEGTSNPNLYWYRQAAGRGLQLLFYSVGIGQISSEVPQNLSASRPQDRQFILSSKKLLLSDSGFYLCAWSVPGSTHFGSGTRLTVV.

The CDR3 spells CASSYRTPGMNTEAFF. In DNA, the CDR3 is TGTGCCAGCAGTTACCGGACCCCGGGGATGAACACTGAAGCTTTCTTT. This chain links TRBV6-5 with TRBJ1-1; D gene ambiguous. The germline CDR1 and CDR2 sequences are MNHEY and SVGAGI. V was trimmed by 2 bases and J by 0 bases, leaving 13 bases between them. CDR3 length equals 16 residues.

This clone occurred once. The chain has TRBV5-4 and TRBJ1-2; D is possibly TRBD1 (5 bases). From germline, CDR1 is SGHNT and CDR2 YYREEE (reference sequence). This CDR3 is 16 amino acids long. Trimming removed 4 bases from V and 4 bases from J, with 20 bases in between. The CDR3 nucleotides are TGTGCCAGCAGCACAGACGGGACTCCCAGGCTCTATGGCTACACCTTC. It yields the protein CASSTDGTPRLYGYTF.

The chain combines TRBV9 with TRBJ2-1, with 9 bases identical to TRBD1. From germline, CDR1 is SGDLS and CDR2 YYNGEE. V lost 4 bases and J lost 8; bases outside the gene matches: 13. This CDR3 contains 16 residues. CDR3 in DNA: TGTGCCAGCAGCCCCGCGTCCCGGGACAGGGTCCATGAGCAGTTCTTC. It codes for CASSPASRDRVHEQFF.

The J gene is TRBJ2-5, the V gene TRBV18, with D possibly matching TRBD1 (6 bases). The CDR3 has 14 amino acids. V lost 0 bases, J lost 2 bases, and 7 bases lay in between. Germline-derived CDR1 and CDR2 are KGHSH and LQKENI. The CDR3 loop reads CASSPPGQQETQYF. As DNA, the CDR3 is TGTGCCAGCTCACCACCGGGACAACAAGAGACCCAGTACTTC.

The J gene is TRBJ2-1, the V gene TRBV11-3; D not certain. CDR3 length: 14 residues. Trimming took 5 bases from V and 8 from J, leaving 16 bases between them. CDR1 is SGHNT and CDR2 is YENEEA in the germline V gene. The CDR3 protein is CASSAPYSMDEQFF. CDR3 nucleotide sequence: TGTGCCAGCAGCGCCCCTTATAGCATGGATGAGCAGTTCTTC.

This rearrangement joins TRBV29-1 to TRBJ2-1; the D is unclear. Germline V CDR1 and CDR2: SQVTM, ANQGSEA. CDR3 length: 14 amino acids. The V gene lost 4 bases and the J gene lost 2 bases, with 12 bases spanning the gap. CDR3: CSVGRSLTYNEQFF. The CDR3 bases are TGCAGCGTTGGACGTAGCCTAACCTACAATGAGCAGTTCTTC.

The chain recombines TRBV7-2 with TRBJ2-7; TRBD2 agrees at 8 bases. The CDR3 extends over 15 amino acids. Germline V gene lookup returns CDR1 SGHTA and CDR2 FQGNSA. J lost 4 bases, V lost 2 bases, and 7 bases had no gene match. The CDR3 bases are TGTGCCAGCAGCTTACGTACTAGCGGATATTACGAGCAGTACTTC. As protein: CASSLRTSGYYEQYF.

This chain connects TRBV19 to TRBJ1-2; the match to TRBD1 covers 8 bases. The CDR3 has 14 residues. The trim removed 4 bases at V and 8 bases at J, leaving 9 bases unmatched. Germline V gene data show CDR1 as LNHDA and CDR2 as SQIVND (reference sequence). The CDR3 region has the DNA TGTGCCAGTAGTACTCAAGACAGGGGTGGAGGCTACACCTTC. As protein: CASSTQDRGGGYTF.

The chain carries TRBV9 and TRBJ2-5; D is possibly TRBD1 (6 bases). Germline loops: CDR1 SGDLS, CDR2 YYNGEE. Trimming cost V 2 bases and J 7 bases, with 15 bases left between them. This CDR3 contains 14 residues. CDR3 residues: CASSVVSKGGTQYF. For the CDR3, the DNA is TGTGCCAGCAGCGTGGTTTCCAAAGGGGGGACCCAGTACTTC.

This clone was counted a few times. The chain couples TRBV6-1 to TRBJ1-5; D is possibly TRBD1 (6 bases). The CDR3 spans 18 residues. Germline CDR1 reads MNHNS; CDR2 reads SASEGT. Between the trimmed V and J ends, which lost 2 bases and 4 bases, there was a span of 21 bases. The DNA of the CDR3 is TGTGCCAGCAGTGAACGTGGGTGGGGGGGGGCGGAAAATCAGCCCCAGCATTTT. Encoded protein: CASSERGWGGAENQPQHF.

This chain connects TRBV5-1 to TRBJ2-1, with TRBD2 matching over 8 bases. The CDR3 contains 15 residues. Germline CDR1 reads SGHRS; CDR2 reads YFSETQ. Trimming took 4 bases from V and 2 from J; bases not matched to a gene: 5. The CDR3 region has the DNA TGCGCCAGCAGCCCGCAGACTAGCGCCTACAATGAGCAGTTCTTC. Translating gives CASSPQTSAYNEQFF.

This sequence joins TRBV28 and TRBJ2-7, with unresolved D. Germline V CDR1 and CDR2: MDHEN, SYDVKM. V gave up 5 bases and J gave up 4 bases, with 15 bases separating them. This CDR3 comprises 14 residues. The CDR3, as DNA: TGTGCCAGCAGTGGCTCCGACGGAGCTTACGAGCAGTACTTC. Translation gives CASSGSDGAYEQYF.